A single sample gave rise to the 4 T cell receptor beta chains below, sequenced in a study of siplizumab effects on memory and regulatory T cells. Only in-frame clones appear in the TCRdb table, and some are missing; sequencing was by immunoSEQ multiplex PCR. This table has roughly 110,000 clones, over 85% appearing once. Sequenced material: non-Treg CD4+ T cells sorted from blood. Source of these receptors: a human donor in good health.

This clone was seen a few times. The gene calls are TRBV29-1 and TRBJ1-1; no clear D. The CDR3 runs to 13 residues. Germline CDR1 SQVTM, CDR2 ANQGSEA. The V end was cut by 4 bases, the J end by 0 bases, with 9 bases between. The CDR3 DNA follows: TGCAGCGTTGTCCAGGTGATGAACACTGAAGCTTTCTTT. Protein: CSVVQVMNTEAFF.

The rearrangement uses TRBV6-5 and TRBJ2-5; D is uncertain. Germline V gene lookup returns CDR1 MNHEY and CDR2 SVGAGI. V lost 6 bases, J lost 1 base, and 9 bases lay in between. CDR3 length equals 13 residues. The CDR3 nucleotides are TGTGCCAGCAGACACCAAAGCCAAGAGACCCAGTACTTC. This codes for CASRHQSQETQYF.

This chain joins TRBV9 and TRBJ2-1; D not certain. V was clipped by 0 bases and J by 6 bases, with 4 bases between them. The germline V gene has CDR1 SGDLS and CDR2 YYNGEE. The CDR3 has 12 residues. The DNA for the CDR3 is TGTGCCAGCAGCGTAGAGGGCAATGAGCAGTTCTTC. This sequence encodes CASSVEGNEQFF. Combining the CDR3 with reference TRBV9 and TRBJ2-1 gives the whole variable domain DSGVTQTPKHLITATGQRVTLRCSPRSGDLSVYWYQQSLDQGLQFLIQYYNGEERAKGNILERFSAQQFPDLHSELNLSSLELGDSALYFCASSVEGNEQFFGPGTRLTVL.

The chain couples TRBV15 to TRBJ2-1; 9 bases map to TRBD2. Germline V gene lookup returns CDR1 LNHNV and CDR2 YYDKDF (reference sequence). V gave up 5 bases and J gave up 6 bases; unmatched junction bases: 23. The length of the CDR3 is 20 residues. The CDR3 region is CATSALLGAGGLGFINEQFF. The CDR3 nucleotides are TGTGCCACCAGCGCCCTCCTCGGGGCGGGGGGGCTAGGCTTTATCAATGAGCAGTTCTTC.